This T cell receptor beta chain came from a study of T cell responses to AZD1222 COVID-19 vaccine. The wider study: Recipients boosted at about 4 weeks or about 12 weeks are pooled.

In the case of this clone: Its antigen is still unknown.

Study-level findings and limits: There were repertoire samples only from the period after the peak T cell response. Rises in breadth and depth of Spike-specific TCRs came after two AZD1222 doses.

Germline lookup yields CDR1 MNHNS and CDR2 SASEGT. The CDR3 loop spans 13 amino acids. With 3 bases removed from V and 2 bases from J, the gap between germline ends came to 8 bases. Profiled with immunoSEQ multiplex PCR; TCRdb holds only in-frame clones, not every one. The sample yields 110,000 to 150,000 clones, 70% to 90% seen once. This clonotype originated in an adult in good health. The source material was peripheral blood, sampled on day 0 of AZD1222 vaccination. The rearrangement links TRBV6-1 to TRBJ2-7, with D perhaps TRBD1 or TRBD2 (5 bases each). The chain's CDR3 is CASSEPGPYEQYF. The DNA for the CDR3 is TGTGCCAGCAGTGAGCCGGGACCCTACGAGCAGTACTTC.